One and the same sample provided the 2 T cell receptor beta chains below, sequenced in a study of blood T cell repertoires in COVID-19. Produced via immunoSEQ multiplex PCR; TCRdb's table is partial and in-frame only. Of about 130,000 clones listed, about 85% are singletons. The sample was peripheral blood. The receptors stem from a woman aged 70-85 years with COVID-19, enrolled during active disease.

Here the CDR3 DNA reads TGTGCCAGCAGCCACAGGGCTAGCAATCAGCCCCAGCATTTT. Protein: CASSHRASNQPQHF. The rearrangement links TRBV11-3 to TRBJ1-5, with a weak D call TRBD1 (6 bases). This CDR3 has 14 amino acids. Germline V gene data show CDR1 as SGHNT and CDR2 as YENEEA. The ends were cut back, 5 bases at V and 0 bases at J, with 8 bases in the middle.

The gene calls are TRBV15 and TRBJ2-7; TRBD2 matches 7 bases. The V and J ends lost 1 base and 2 bases, in that order; junction bases with no gene match: 2. CDR3 length: 14 residues. Germline V gene sequence: CDR1 LNHNV, CDR2 YYDKDF (reference sequence). This chain's CDR3 is CATSRVGGTYEQYF. CDR3 DNA sequence: TGTGCCACCAGCAGAGTGGGAGGGACCTACGAGCAGTACTTC. The full variable domain, completed using reference TRBV15 and TRBJ2-7, is DAMVIQNPRYQVTQFGKPVTLSCSQTLNHNVMYWYQQKSSQAPKLLFHYYDKDFNNEADTPDNFQSRRPNTSFCFLDIRSPGLGDTAMYLCATSRVGGTYEQYFGPGTRLTVT.